The sequence of this TCR beta chain was determined in a study of blood T cell repertoires in COVID-19. About the study: Donors in the United States, Italy and Spain gave samples during acute or convalescent COVID-19. In each case, the material was cDNA or gDNA derived from T cells, B-cell-depleted T cells, or PBMCs.

The CDR3 is made up of 15 amino acids. In germline, CDR1 is SGHTA, CDR2 FQGNSA. V shed 1 base and J shed 5 bases, with 14 bases lying between them. Original processing methods: How many nucleated cells were present was estimated from reference gene primer amplification. Here immunoSEQ multiplex PCR was the method, and the copy in TCRdb shows in-frame clones only, minus some. The V and J calls and clone size are taken from that table; D and trimming were inferred from the DNA. The table records roughly 200,000 clones, about 77% of them present only once. The V call is TRBV7-2, the J call TRBJ2-5; TRBD2 is a possible D gene (5 bases). Material: peripheral blood. The TCR originated in a woman older than 75 with active or convalescent COVID-19. The CDR3 spells CASSLVWARGETQYF. The CDR3 nucleotides are TGTGCCAGCAGCTTAGTATGGGCCAGAGGGGAGACCCAGTACTTC.